The TCR beta chain under discussion was sequenced for a study of T cells in Graves' hyperthyroidism and ophthalmopathy (dated by TCRdb to about 2019). At the level of the whole study: Peripheral blood was sampled at the time of initial diagnosis, prior to any treatment. Once sampling was done, hyperthyroidism patients were given methimazole at a starting dose of 30 mg daily, whereas ophthalmopathy patients were given high-dose intravenous methylprednisolone. In about 6 Graves' hyperthyroidism patients, the study also compared T-cell repertoires from thyroid tissue with T-cell repertoires from blood. For training and testing, the roughly 97 patients in the discovery cohort were randomly divided in a 7:3 ratio. A discovery cohort of approximately 97 patients, approximately 45 with Graves' ophthalmopathy and roughly 59 with stable Graves' hyperthyroidism, was used to find distinguishing TCR V-J signatures. The paper describes TCR Vbeta CDR3 sequencing of 135 peripheral blood samples, made up of under 50 ophthalmopathy patients, around 78 hyperthyroidism patients and 17 progressor patients. An independent validation cohort of around 19 hyperthyroidism patients and over 15 patients who later progressed to ophthalmopathy tested prospective prediction of ophthalmopathy.

The research as a whole found: A 13 V-J signature model separated ophthalmopathy from stable hyperthyroidism, with nearly 90% sensitivity and 81% to 83% specificity in cross-validation and 80%/75% in testing. No statistical method was used to set the sample size in advance, and investigators knew the group allocation. During validation, the model predicted progression to ophthalmopathy a median of about 6.3 months ahead of onset, with approximately 70% sensitivity and roughly 72% specificity. Most expanded thyroid clonotypes (frequency above 0.001) were also detected in blood, a finding suggesting that blood repertoires may reflect thyroid immune responses.

This clonotype occurred many times. Its cognate antigen has yet to be identified. No much larger clonotype is one base removed from it; base qualities were not supplied. The TCR beta CDR3 regions were amplified from the RNA transcripts. The first round of RT-PCR for the TCR CDR3 was performed with the HTBI primer set and the Qiagen OneStep RT-PCR kit. The libraries were constructed in a second round of multiplex PCR and then size-selected and purified. Sequencing of the libraries was done on an Illumina HiSeq2000 using paired-end 100 bp reads. The study's processing was this. SOAPnuke was used to process the raw data, with reads discarded if the reads contained adapters or uncalled bases, had a mean Phred below 15, or lacked an exact constant-primer or identifier match. COPE v1.2.5 was used to merge high-quality paired reads, and clonotypes were defined as unique nucleotide sequences. MiTCR v1.1 was used to align the clonotypes against IMGT TRBV, TRBD and TRBJ reference segments. The analysis included only V-J combinations with a frequency above 0.0001, which together covered 98% to 99.2% of the repertoires. A TCS score was defined as the ratio of F50 (clonal expansion) to E x V (chaos), with BLOSUM62-based TCRdist applied between CDR3 peptides within each V-J. Welch's t-statistics and random forest reduced roughly 500 V-J features to 13, which were used in a naive Bayes classifier (R e1071). TCRdb itself trimmed the public reads at Q25 with fastp, ran MiXCR and retained productive beta chains. Rows are combined by CDR3 protein, so each entry shows the most common genes and DNA. None of the V and J calls come from the authors' own analysis; TCRdb made them. Within this sample are hundreds of thousands of distinct CDR3 sequences, with about 15% of them counted one time only. The ten largest account for roughly 13% of the sample.

Taken from the germline V gene, the CDR1 and CDR2 loops are SGDLS and YYNGEE. The CDR3 numbers 15 residues from cysteine through phenylalanine. Of the read, only the CDR3 DNA is kept; its 45 bases are in frame from base 1. V drops 0 bases and J drops 1 base, leaving 8 bases in between. In the ophthalmopathy patients, disease was moderately to severely active, with a Clinical Activity Score of 3 or more, a NOSPECS grade of 4 or more, and a duration of less than 3 months. Exclusion was applied to patients with uncontrolled infections, other autoimmune diseases, pregnancy or lactation. Diagnoses were based on clinical symptoms, serum thyroxine and TRAb, thyroid ultrasound and orbital computed tomography. Ficoll-Paque density gradient centrifugation was used to isolate PBMCs from about 10 ml of fresh peripheral blood. Total RNA was extracted using Trizol reagent, and RNA quality was assessed on an Agilent 2100 Bioanalyzer.

Material for sequencing was blood. In this chain, TRBV9 is recombined with TRBJ2-1; the D region possibly corresponds to TRBD2 (6 bases align). This clonotype was sampled from a man younger than 35 with Graves' ophthalmopathy. The DNA sequence is TGTGCCAGCAGCGTAGGGGGGGAATCCTACAATGAGCAGTTCTTC. Translated, this gives CASSVGGESYNEQFF. Reference TRBV9 and TRBJ2-1 proteins supply the regions before and after the CDR3; the full variable domain is: DSGVTQTPKHLITATGQRVTLRCSPRSGDLSVYWYQQSLDQGLQFLIQYYNGEERAKGNILERFSAQQFPDLHSELNLSSLELGDSALYFCASSVGGESYNEQFFGPGTRLTVL.